These 9 T cell receptor beta chains originate from one sample sequenced in a study of cytomegalovirus exposure and HLA in healthy donors. It was with 60 Vbeta and 13 Jbeta primers that the PCR ran. TCRdb's table, derived via immunoSEQ multiplex PCR, lists solely in-frame clones and lacks some. This table has some 130,000 clones, about 80% appearing once. The sequencing sample was made of PBMCs. Receptors were obtained from a girl aged 2-10 years in good health and CMV-seronegative.

The chain recombines TRBV30 with TRBJ1-3; D call uncertain. The CDR3 is made up of 14 amino acids. V was pared by 0 bases and J by 4 bases, with 10 bases between. Germline loops: CDR1 GTSNPN, CDR2 SVGIG (reference sequence). CDR3 residues: CAWSVGSSGNTIYF. The DNA of the CDR3 is TGTGCCTGGAGTGTCGGTAGTTCAGGAAACACCATATATTTT.

The V and J genes are TRBV30 and TRBJ1-1, with D perhaps TRBD1 (6 bases). Trimming cost V 3 bases and J 4 bases, with 9 bases left between them. This CDR3 comprises 12 residues. Germline CDR1 GTSNPN, CDR2 SVGIG (reference sequence). The CDR3 loop reads CAWSRGSTEAFF. The CDR3 bases are TGTGCCTGGAGCAGGGGTTCCACTGAAGCTTTCTTT. Full variable domain (missing parts from reference TRBV30 and TRBJ1-1): SQTIHQWPATLVQPVGSPLSLECTVEGTSNPNLYWYRQAAGRGLQLLFYSVGIGQISSEVPQNLSASRPQDRQFILSSKKLLLSDSGFYLCAWSRGSTEAFFGQGTRLTVV.

The CDR3 region is CASSLDGGDRADEQYF. In DNA form, the CDR3 reads TGCGCCAGCAGCTTGGATGGGGGCGACAGGGCGGACGAGCAGTACTTC. The V call is TRBV5-1, the J call TRBJ2-7; 7 bases fit TRBD1. Trimming removed 0 bases from V and 5 bases from J; junction bases left unmatched: 11. The V gene's germline CDR1 is SGHRS and CDR2 YFSETQ. This CDR3 is 16 amino acids long.

This clone has just a few counts. Other nucleotide sequences from this sample produce the same CDR3. The chain employs TRBV6-5 and TRBJ1-1, with D hard to call. Trimming left V 6 bases short and J 1 base short, with 6 bases between. The CDR3 extends over 12 amino acids. The germline V gene encodes CDR1 MNHEY and CDR2 SVGAGI. The CDR3 DNA reads as TGTGCCAGCAGCCCAGGGAACACTGAAGCTTTCTTT. Protein: CASSPGNTEAFF.

This clone showed up just a few times. The chain links TRBV4-2 to TRBJ2-1, with D perhaps TRBD2 (5 bases). The germline V and J ends were trimmed by 0 bases and 10 bases, with 13 bases remaining between them. The CDR3 length is 14 residues. In germline, CDR1 is LGHNA, CDR2 YNFKEQ. The CDR3 DNA reads as TGTGCCAGCAGCCAAGAGACGGGGTATACCGAGCAGTTCTTC. Translation gives CASSQETGYTEQFF.

The chain employs TRBV18 and TRBJ1-1; TRBD1 agrees at 8 bases. V shed 3 bases, J shed 3 bases, and the junction held 0 bases outside the gene matches. The V gene's germline CDR1 is KGHSH and CDR2 LQKENI. The CDR3 extends over 13 amino acids. In DNA form, the CDR3 reads TGTGCCAGCTCACCGGGACAGGACACTGAAGCTTTCTTT. Amino acids: CASSPGQDTEAFF.

The genes are TRBV6-5 and TRBJ2-7; 9 nucleotides agree with TRBD1. CDR1 and CDR2 (germline): MNHEY, SVGAGI. The CDR3 runs to 16 residues. With 4 bases clipped from V and 3 bases from J, the junction kept 10 bases outside the gene matches. This CDR3 is CASSLSPGTGNYEQYF. As DNA, the CDR3 is TGTGCCAGCAGTTTGTCCCCCGGGACAGGGAACTACGAGCAGTACTTC.

This clone was detected once. The V call is TRBV5-6, the J call TRBJ2-3; tentatively, D is TRBD2 (6 bases). The CDR3 spans 15 residues. CDR1 and CDR2 (germline): SGHDT, YYEEEE. V shed 3 bases and J shed 0 bases, with 11 bases lying between them. CDR3 in amino acids: CASSWAGTSTDTQYF. The CDR3 nucleotides read TGTGCCAGCAGCTGGGCCGGGACTAGCACAGATACGCAGTATTTT.

V usage is TRBV7-2 and J usage is TRBJ2-1; the D is unclear. Trimming took off 7 bases at V and 0 bases at J, with 4 bases between the two ends. CDR1 and CDR2 from the germline V gene are SGHTA and FQGNSA. The length of the CDR3 is 12 residues. The CDR3: CASKSSYNEQFF. The CDR3 region has the DNA TGTGCCAGCAAGAGCTCCTACAATGAGCAGTTCTTC.